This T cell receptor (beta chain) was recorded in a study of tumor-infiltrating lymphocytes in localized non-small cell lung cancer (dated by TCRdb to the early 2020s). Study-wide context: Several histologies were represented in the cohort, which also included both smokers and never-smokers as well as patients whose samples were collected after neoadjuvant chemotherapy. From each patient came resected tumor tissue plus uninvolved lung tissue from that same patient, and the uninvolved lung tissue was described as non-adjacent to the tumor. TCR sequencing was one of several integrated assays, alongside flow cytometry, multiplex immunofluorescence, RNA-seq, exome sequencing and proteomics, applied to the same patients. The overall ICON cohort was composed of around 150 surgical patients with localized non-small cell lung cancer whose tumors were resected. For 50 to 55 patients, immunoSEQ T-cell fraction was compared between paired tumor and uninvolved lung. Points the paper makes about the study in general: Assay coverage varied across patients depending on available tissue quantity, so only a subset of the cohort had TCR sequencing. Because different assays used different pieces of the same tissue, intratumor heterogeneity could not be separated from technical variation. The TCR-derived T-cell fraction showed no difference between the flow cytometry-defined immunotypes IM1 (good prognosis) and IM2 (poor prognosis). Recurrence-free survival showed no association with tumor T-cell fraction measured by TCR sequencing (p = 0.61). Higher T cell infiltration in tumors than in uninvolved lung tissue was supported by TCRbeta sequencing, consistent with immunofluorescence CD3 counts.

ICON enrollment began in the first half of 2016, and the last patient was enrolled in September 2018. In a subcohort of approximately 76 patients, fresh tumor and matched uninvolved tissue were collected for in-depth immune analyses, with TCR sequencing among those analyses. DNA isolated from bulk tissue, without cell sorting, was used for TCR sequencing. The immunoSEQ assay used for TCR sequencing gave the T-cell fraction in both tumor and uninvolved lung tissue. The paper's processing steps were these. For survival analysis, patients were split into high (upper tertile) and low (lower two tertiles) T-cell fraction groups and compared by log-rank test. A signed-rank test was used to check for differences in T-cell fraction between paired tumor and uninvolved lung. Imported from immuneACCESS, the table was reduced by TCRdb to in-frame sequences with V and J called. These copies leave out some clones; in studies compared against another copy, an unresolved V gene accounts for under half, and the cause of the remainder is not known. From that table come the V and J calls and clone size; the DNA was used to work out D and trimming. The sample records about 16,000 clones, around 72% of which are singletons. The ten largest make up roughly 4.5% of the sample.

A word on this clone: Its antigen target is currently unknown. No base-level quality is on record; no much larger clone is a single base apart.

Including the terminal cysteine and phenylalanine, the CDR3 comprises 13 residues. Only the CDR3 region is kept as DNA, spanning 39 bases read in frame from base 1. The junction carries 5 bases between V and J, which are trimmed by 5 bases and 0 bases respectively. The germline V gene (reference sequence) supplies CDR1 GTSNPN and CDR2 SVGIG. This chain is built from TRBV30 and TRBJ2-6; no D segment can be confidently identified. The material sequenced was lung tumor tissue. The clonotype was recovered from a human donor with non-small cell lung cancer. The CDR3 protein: CAWGVSGANVLTF. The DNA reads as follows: TGTGCCTGGGGCGTCTCTGGGGCCAACGTCCTGACTTTC.